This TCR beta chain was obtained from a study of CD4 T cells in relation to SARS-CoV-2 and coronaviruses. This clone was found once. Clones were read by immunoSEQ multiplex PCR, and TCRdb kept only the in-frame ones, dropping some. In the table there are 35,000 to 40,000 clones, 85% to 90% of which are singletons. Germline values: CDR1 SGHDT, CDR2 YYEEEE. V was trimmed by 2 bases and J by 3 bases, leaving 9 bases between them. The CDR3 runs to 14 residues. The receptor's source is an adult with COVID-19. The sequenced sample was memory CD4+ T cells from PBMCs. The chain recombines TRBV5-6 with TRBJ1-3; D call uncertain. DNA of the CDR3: TGTGCCAGCAGCTTAAACACCCGTGGAAACACCATATATTTT. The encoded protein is CASSLNTRGNTIYF.